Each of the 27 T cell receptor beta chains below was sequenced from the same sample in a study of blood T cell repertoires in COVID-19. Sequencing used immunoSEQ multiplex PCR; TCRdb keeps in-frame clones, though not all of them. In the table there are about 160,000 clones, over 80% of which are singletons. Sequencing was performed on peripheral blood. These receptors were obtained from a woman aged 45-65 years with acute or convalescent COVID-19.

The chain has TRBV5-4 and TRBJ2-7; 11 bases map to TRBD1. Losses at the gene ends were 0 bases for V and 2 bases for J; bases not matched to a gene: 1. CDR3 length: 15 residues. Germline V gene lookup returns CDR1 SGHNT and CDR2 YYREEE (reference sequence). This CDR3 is CASSLVGQGAYEQYF. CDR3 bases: TGTGCCAGCAGCTTGGTGGGACAGGGGGCCTACGAGCAGTACTTC.

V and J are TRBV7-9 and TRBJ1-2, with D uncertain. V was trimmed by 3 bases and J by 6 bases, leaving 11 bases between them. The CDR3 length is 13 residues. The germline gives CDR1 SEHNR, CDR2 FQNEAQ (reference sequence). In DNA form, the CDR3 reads TGTGCCAGCAGCTTGGGCGCCTCGAATGGCTACACCTTC. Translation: CASSLGASNGYTF.

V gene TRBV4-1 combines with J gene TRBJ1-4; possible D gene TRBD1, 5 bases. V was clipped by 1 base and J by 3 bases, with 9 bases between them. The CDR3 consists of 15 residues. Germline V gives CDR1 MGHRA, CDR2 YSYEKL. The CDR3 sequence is CASSQVGAPNEKLFF. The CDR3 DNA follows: TGCGCCAGCAGCCAAGTAGGGGCGCCTAATGAAAAACTGTTTTTT.

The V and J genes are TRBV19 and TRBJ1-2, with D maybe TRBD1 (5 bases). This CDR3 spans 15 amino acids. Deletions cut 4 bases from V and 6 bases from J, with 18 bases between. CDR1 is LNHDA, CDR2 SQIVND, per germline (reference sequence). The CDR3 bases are TGTGCCAGTAGTAGTCGACAGAAAACCAGGGATGGCTACACCTTC. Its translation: CASSSRQKTRDGYTF.

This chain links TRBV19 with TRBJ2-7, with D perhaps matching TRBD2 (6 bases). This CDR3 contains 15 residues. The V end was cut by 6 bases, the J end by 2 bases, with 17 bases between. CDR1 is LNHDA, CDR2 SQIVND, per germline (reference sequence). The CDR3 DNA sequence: TGTGCCAGTAGGGGGGGAACAGGACTCCCCTACGAGCAGTACTTC. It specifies CASRGGTGLPYEQYF.

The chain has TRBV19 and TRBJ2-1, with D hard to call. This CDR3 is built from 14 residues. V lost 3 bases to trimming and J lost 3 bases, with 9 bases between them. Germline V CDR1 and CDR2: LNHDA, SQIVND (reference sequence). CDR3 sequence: CASSINSVYNEQFF. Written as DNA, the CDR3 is TGTGCCAGTAGTATCAACTCCGTCTACAATGAGCAGTTCTTC. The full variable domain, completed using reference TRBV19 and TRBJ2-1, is DGGITQSPKYLFRKEGQNVTLSCEQNLNHDAMYWYRQDPGQGLRLIYYSQIVNDFQKGDIAEGYSVSREKKESFPLTVTSAQKNPTAFYLCASSINSVYNEQFFGPGTRLTVL.

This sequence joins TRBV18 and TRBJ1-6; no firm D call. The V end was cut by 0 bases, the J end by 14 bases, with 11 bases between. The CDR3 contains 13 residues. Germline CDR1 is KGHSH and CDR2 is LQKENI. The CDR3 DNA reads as TGTGCCAGCTCACCACCGCCCTATCAGGCCCTCCACTTT. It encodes CASSPPPYQALHF.

The CDR3 nucleotides are TGTGCCAGCAGTGTGGGTCCGGGTATGGCTCAGCCCCAGCATTTT. Translated, it gives CASSVGPGMAQPQHF. The J gene is TRBJ1-5, the V gene TRBV2; D is unclear. Deletions cut 4 bases from V and 6 bases from J, with 16 bases between. The length of the CDR3 is 15 residues. Germline V gives CDR1 SNHLY, CDR2 FYNNEI.

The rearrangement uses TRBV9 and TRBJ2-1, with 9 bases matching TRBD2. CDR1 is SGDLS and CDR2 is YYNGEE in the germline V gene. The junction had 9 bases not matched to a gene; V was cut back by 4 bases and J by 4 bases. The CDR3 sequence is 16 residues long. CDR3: CASSLNSGSEYNEQFF. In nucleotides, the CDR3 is TGTGCCAGCAGCCTCAATAGCGGGAGTGAATACAATGAGCAGTTCTTC.

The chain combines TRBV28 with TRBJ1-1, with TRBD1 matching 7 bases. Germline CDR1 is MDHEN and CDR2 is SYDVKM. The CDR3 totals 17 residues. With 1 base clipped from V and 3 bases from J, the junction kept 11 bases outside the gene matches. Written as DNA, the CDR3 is TGTGCCAGCAGTTTATCATACCGACAGGGATTCGACACTGAAGCTTTCTTT. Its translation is CASSLSYRQGFDTEAFF.

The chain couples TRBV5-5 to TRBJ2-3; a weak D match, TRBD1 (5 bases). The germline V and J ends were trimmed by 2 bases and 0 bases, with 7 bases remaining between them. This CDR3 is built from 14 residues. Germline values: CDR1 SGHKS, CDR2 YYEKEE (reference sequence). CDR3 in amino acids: CASSLQASTDTQYF. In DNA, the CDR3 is TGTGCCAGCAGCTTACAGGCTAGCACAGATACGCAGTATTTT.

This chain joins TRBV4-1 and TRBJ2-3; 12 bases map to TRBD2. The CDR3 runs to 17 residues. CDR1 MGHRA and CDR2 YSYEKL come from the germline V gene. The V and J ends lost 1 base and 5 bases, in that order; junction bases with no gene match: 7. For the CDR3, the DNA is TGCGCCAGCAGCCAAGGCCCCCTAGCGGGGGGGGGAGATACGCAGTATTTT. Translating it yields CASSQGPLAGGGDTQYF.

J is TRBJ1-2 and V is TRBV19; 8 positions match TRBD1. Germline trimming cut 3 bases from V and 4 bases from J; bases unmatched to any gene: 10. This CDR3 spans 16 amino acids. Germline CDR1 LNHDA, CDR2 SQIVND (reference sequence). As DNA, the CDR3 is TGTGCCAGTAGTATCCTCGCAGGGGGCGAGCGCTATGGCTACACCTTC. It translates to CASSILAGGERYGYTF. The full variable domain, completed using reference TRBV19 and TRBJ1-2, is DGGITQSPKYLFRKEGQNVTLSCEQNLNHDAMYWYRQDPGQGLRLIYYSQIVNDFQKGDIAEGYSVSREKKESFPLTVTSAQKNPTAFYLCASSILAGGERYGYTFGSGTRLTVV.

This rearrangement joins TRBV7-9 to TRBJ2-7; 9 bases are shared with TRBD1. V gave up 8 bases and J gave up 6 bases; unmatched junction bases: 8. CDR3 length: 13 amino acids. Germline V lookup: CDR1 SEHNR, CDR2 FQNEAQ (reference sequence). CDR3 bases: TGTGCCAGCCTACTACAGGGGGCCGGCGAGCAGTACTTC. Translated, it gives CASLLQGAGEQYF.

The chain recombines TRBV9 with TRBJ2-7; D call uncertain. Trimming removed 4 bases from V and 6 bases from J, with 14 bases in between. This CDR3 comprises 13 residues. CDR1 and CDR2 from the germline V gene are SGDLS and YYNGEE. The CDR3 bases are TGTGCCAGCAGCCCCCGAGCCCGAGGCGAGCAGTACTTC. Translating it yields CASSPRARGEQYF.

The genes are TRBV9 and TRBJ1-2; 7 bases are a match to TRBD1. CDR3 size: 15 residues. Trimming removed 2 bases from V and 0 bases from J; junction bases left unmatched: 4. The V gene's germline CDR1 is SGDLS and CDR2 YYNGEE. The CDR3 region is CASSVGTASNYGYTF. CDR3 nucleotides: TGTGCCAGCAGCGTTGGGACAGCTTCTAACTATGGCTACACCTTC.

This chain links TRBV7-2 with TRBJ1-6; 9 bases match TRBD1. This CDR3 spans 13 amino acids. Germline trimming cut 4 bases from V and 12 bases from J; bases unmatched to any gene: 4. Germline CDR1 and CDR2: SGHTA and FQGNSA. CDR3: CASSWDREGPLHF. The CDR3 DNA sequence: TGTGCCAGCAGCTGGGACAGGGAGGGACCCCTCCACTTT.

CDR3 in DNA: TGTGCCAGCAGTTTGGGGCAGGGGAGCTCACCCCTCCACTTT. Amino acid sequence: CASSLGQGSSPLHF. The V call is TRBV27, the J call TRBJ1-6; possible D gene TRBD1, 6 bases. V was pared by 3 bases and J by 10 bases, with 13 bases between. This CDR3 is built from 14 residues. Germline values: CDR1 MNHEY, CDR2 SMNVEV (reference sequence).

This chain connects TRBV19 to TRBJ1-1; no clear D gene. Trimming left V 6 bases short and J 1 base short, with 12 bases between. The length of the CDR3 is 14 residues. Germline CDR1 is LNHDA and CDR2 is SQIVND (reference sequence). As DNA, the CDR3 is TGTGCCAGTAGGGAGGGTGCAGCGAACACTGAAGCTTTCTTT. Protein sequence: CASREGAANTEAFF.

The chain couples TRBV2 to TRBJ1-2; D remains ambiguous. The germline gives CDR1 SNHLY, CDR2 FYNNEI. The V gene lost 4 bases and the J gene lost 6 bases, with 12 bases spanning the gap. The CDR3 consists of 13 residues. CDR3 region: CASSVQRLDGYTF. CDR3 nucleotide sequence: TGTGCCAGCAGTGTGCAGAGACTGGATGGCTACACCTTC.

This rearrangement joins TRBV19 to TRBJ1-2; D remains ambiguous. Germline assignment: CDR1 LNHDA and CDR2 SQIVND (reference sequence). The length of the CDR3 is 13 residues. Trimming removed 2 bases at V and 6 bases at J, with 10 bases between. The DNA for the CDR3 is TGTGCCAGTAGTATAATAACCGGGAATGGCTACACCTTC. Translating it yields CASSIITGNGYTF.

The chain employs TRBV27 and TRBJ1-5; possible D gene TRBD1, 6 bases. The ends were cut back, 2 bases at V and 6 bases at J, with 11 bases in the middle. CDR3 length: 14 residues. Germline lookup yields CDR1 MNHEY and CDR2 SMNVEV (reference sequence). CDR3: CASSLNEGGQPQHF. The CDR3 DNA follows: TGTGCCAGCAGTTTAAATGAAGGGGGTCAGCCCCAGCATTTT.

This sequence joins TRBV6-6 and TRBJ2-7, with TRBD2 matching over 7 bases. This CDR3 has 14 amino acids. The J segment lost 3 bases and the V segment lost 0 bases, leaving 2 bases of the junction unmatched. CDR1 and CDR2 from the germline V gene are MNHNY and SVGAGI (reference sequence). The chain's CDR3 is CASSYSTGGYEQYF. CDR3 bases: TGTGCCAGCAGTTACTCGACGGGGGGCTACGAGCAGTACTTC.

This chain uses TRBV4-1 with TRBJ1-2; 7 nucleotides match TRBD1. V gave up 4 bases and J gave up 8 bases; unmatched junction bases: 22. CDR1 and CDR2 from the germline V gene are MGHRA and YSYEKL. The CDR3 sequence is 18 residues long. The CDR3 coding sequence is TGCGCCAGCAGCCGCGCCCTTTCCTCTACAGGGGCTGAGAAAGGCTACACCTTC. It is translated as CASSRALSSTGAEKGYTF.

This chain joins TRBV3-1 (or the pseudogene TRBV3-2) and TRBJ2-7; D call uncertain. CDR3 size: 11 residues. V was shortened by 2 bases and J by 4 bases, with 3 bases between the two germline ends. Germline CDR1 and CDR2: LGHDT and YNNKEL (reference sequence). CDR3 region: CASSQLYEQYF. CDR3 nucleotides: TGTGCCAGCAGCCAACTATACGAGCAGTACTTC.

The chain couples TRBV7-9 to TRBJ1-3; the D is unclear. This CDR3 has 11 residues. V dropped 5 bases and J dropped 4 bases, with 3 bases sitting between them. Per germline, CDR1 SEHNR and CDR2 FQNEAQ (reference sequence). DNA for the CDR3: TGTGCCAGCAGCCTAGGAAACACCATATATTTT. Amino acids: CASSLGNTIYF.

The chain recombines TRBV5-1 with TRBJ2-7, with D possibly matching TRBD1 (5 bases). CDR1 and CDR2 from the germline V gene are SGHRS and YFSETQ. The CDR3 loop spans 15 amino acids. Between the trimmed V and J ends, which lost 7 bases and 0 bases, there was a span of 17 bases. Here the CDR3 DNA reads TGCGCCAGCCGCCAGGGCAGTACTTACTCCTACGAGCAGTACTTC. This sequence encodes CASRQGSTYSYEQYF.